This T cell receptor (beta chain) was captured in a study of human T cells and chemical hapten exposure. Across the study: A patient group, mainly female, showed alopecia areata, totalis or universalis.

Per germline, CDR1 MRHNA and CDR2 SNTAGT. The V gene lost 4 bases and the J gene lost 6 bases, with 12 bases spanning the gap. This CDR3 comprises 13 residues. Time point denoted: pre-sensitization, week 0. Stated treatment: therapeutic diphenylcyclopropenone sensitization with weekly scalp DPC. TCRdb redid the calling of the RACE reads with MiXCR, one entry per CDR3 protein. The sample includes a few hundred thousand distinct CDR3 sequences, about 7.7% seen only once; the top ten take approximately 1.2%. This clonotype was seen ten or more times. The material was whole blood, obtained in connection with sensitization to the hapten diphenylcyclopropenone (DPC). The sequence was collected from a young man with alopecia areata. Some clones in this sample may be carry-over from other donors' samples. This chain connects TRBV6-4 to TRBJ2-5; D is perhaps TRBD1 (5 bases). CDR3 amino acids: CASSASGQKTQYF. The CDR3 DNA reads TGTGCCAGCAGTGCTTCAGGGCAGAAGACCCAGTACTTC.